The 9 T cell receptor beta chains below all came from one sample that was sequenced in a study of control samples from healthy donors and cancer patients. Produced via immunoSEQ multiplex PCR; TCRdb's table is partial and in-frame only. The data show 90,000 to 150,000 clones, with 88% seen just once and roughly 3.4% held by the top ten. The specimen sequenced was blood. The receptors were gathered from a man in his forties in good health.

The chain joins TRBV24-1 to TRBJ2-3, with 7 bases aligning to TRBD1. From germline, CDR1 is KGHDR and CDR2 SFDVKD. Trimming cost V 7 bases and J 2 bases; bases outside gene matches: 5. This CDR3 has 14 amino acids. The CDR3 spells CATRGTAATDTQYF. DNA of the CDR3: TGTGCCACCAGAGGGACAGCAGCCACAGATACGCAGTATTTT.

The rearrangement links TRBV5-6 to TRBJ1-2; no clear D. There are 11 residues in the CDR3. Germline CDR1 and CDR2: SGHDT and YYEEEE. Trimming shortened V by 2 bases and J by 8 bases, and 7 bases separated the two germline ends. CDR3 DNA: TGTGCCAGCAGCTTAGGGTTCGGCTACACCTTC. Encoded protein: CASSLGFGYTF.

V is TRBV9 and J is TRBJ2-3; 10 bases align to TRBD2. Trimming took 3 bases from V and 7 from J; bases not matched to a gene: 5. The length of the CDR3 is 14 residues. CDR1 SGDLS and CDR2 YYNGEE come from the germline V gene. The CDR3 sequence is CASSASGGENTQYF. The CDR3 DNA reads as TGTGCCAGCAGCGCCAGCGGGGGGGAAAATACGCAGTATTTT.

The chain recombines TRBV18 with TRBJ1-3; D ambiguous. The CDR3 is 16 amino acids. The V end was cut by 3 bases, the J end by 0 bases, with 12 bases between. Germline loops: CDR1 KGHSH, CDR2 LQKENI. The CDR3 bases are TGTGCCAGCTCACCGGGTCTGGGAAGCTCTGGAAACACCATATATTTT. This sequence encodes CASSPGLGSSGNTIYF.

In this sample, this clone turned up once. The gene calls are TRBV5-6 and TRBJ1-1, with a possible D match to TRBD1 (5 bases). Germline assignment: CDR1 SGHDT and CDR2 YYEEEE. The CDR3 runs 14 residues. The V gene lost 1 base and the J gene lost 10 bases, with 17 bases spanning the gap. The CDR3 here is CASSLSHLGDGAFF. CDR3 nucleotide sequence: TGTGCCAGCAGCTTGAGTCACCTGGGGGACGGAGCTTTCTTT.

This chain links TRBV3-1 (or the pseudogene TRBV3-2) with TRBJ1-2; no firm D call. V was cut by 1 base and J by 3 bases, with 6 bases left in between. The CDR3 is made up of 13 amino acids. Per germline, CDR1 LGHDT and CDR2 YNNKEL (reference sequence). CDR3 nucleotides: TGTGCCAGCAGCCAAGGACGAGACTATGGCTACACCTTC. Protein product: CASSQGRDYGYTF.

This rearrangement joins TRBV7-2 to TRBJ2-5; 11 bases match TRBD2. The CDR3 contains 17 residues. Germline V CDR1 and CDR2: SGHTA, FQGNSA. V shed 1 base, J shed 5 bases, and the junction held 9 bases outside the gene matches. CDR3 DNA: TGTGCCAGCAGCTTAGTTAGCGGGGGGGCCGAAAGGGAGACCCAGTACTTC. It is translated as CASSLVSGGAERETQYF.

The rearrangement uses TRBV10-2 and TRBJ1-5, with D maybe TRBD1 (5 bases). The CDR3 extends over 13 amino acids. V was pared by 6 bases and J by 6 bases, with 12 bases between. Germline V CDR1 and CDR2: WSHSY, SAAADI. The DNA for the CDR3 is TGCGCCAGCAGGGGGGTGTATGGTCAGCCCCAGCATTTT. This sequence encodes CASRGVYGQPQHF.

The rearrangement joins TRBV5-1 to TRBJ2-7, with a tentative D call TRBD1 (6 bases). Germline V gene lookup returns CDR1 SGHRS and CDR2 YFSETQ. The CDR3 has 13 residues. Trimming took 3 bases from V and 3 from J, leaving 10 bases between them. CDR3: CASSSSGDYEQYF. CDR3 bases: TGCGCCAGCAGCTCTTCAGGGGACTACGAGCAGTACTTC. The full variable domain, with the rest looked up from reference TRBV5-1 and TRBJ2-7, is KAGVTQTPRYLIKTRGQQVTLSCSPISGHRSVSWYQQTPGQGLQFLFEYFSETQRNKGNFPGRFSGRQFSNSRSEMNVSTLELGDSALYLCASSSSGDYEQYFGPGTRLTVT.